Within the sample, the clone carrying this T cell receptor (beta chain) is medium-sized. Its antigen is currently unknown. Treg sorting used a CD4+CD25+CD127-/low gate. Semi-nested PCR with Nested Universal Primer A followed constant-region reverse priming of full-length variable regions. TCRdb reprocessed the 5' RACE reads via MiXCR and lists one record per CDR3 protein. The profile shows approximately 10,000 distinct CDR3 sequences, less than 30% of them singletons. Notes on the study in general: Greatest tumor Treg TCR overlap was with tumor naive CD4+ cells.

CDR1 is DFQATT, CDR2 SNEGSKA, per germline (reference sequence). Trimming cost V 5 bases and J 8 bases, with 10 bases left between them. The length of the CDR3 is 11 residues. The rearrangement uses TRBV20-1 and TRBJ2-1; no clear D. The sequenced sample was Tregs sorted from blood. The TCR was taken from a female donor with breast cancer. The CDR3 loop reads CSAPDQYEQFF. For the CDR3, the DNA is TGCAGTGCTCCGGACCAGTATGAGCAGTTCTTC.